This T cell receptor (beta chain) was profiled in a study of T cell clonality in common variable immunodeficiency. Findings of the study overall: In common variable immunodeficiency, TCR beta chains reportedly carried fewer deletions and N-nucleotide insertions.

This clone ranks as medium-sized. The antigen is unknown. The DNA ends 3 residues before the CDR3 does, and the rest of the CDR3 is filled in from the germline J gene. Assay used: immunoSEQ multiplex PCR; TCRdb lists only in-frame clones, some missing. The sample yields 15,000 to 20,000 clones, without any singletons. Trimming stripped 4 bases from V and 6 bases from J, with 8 bases between. This CDR3 has 12 amino acids. Germline CDR1 and CDR2: KGHDR and SFDVKD. This rearrangement joins TRBV24-1 to TRBJ1-2, with unresolved D. The sequence came from a human donor with common variable immunodeficiency. Sequencing input: peripheral blood mononuclear cells. CDR3: CATSDRGHGYTF. Incomplete CDR3 DNA: TGTGCCACCAGTGACCGAGGCCATGGC.